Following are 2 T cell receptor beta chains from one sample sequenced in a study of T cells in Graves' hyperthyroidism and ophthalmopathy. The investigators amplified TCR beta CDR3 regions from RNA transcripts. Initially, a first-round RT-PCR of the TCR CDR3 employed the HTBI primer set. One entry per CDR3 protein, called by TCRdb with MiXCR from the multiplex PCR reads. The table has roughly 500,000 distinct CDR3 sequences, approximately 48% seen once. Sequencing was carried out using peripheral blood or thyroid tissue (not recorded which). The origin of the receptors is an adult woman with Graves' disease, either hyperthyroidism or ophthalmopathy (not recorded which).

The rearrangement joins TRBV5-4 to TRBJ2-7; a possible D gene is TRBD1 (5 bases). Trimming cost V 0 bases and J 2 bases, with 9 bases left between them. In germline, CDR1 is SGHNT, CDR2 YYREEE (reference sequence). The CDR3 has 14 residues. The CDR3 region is CASSLGQPTYEQYF. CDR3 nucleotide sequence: TGTGCCAGCAGCTTGGGACAGCCGACCTACGAGCAGTACTTC.

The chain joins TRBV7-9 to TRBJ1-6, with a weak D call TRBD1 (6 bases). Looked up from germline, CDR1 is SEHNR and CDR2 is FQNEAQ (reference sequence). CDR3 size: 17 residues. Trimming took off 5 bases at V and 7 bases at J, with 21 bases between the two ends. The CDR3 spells CASSPRGGYRNNSPLHF. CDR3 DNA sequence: TGTGCCAGCAGCCCACGAGGGGGGTACCGGAACAATTCACCCCTCCACTTT.